The T cell receptor beta chain described here comes from a study of OX40 agonist ivuxolimab in advanced cancers. The overall study: Anti-PD-1, anti-PD-L1 or anti-CTLA-4 therapy given earlier was allowed, and around 40% had some. Study-wide findings and caveats: Average numbers of expanded clones were greater in CD8+ T cells than in CD4+.

Excluded were patients having autoimmune disease history or systemic immunosuppression. The repertoire was sequenced with immunoSEQ multiplex PCR; TCRdb's copy has only in-frame clones and lacks some. The table has tens of thousands of clones, 88% seen once. Trimming took off 4 bases at V and 2 bases at J, with 18 bases between the two ends. This CDR3 is 16 amino acids long. Per the germline V gene, CDR1 is MNHEY and CDR2 is SVGAGI. On this clone: Its specificity is not known.

The chain employs TRBV6-5 and TRBJ2-7; D is uncertain. The starting material was CD4+ or CD8+ T cells sorted from blood, obtained in a trial of the OX40 agonist ivuxolimab. This TCR derives from an adult with an advanced solid tumor such as melanoma, head and neck, liver or kidney cancer. The CDR3 nucleotides are TGTGCCAGCAGTTTTGGCACGGCCCTCCGGACCTACGAGCAGTACTTC. Residues: CASSFGTALRTYEQYF.